This T cell receptor beta chain was documented in a study of shared clonotypes between healthy human individuals. On the study more broadly: The study enrolled a couple of women and a few men aged 18 to 49.

General observations from the study: Relative to their counterparts shared across all four donors, non-shared clonotypes exhibited diminished generation probabilities. Depth was large, yet rarefaction showed that sorted-subset sequencing was incomplete.

On this clone itself: Its antigen is not identified. An end of the junction does not agree with germline; a read error may underlie this.

Within Nashville, Tennessee resided all donors, each a Caucasian adult. Clones were read by immunoSEQ multiplex PCR, and TCRdb kept only the in-frame ones, dropping some. Of millions of clones in the sample, approximately 93% were seen once. The germline gives CDR1 SGHDT, CDR2 YYEEEE. CDR3 length equals 15 residues. Material for sequencing was naive CD4+ T cells from PBMCs. The subset is: CD45RA+ positively selected. This TCR was recovered from a man aged 18 to 35 in good health. Some clones in this sample may be carry-over from other donors' samples. The chain employs TRBV5-6 and TRBJ2-5, with TRBD2 matching 15 bases. In DNA form, the CDR3 reads TGTGCCAGCAGCTTGACCGGGACTAGCGGGAGGAGGAGTAACTTC. It codes for CASSLTGTSGRRSNF.